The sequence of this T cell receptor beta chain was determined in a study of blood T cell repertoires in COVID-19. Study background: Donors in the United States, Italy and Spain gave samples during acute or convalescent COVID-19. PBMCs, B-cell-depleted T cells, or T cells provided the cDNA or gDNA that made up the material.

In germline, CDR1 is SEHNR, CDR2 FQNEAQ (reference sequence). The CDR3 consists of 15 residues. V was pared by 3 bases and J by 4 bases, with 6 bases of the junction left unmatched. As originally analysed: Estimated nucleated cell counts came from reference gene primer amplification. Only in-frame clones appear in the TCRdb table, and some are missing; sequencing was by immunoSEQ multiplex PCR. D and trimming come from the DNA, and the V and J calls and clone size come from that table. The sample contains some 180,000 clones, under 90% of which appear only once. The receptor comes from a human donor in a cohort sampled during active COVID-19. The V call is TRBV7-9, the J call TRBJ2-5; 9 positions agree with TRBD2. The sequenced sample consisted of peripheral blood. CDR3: CASSFGSGGVETQYF. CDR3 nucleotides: TGTGCCAGCAGCTTTGGTAGCGGGGGAGTAGAGACCCAGTACTTC. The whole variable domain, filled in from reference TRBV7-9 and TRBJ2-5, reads DTGVSQNPRHKITKRGQNVTFRCDPISEHNRLYWYRQTLGQGPEFLTYFQNEAQLEKSRLLSDRFSAERPKGSFSTLEIQRTEQGDSAMYLCASSFGSGGVETQYFGPGTRLLVL.